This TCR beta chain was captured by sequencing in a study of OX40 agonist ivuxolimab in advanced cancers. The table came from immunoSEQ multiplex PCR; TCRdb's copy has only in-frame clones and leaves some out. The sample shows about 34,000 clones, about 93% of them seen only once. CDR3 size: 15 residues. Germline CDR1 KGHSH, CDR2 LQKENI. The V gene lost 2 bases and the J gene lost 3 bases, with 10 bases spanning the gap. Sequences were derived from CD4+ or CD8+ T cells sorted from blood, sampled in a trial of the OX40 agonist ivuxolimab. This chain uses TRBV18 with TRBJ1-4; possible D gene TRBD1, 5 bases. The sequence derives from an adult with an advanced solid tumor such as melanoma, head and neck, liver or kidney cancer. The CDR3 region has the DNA TGTGCCAGCTCACCATTCAGGGCGGCTAATGAAAAACTGTTTTTT. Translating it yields CASSPFRAANEKLFF.